The present TCR beta chain was sequenced within a study of cytomegalovirus exposure and HLA in healthy donors. CDR1 is SEHNR, CDR2 FQNEAQ, per germline (reference sequence). This CDR3 contains 13 residues. V lost 3 bases and J lost 10, with 13 bases in between. This clone occurred once. Primers for the PCR totalled 60 Vbeta and 13 Jbeta. Only in-frame clones appear in the TCRdb table, and some are missing; sequencing was by immunoSEQ multiplex PCR. This table holds around 100,000 clones, around 78% found once. Sequenced sample: PBMCs. This receptor was obtained from a woman in her thirties or forties in good health and CMV-seropositive. The chain employs TRBV7-9 and TRBJ2-1; perhaps TRBD1 as D (6 bases). CDR3 sequence reads: CASSLDSRFEQFF. CDR3 DNA: TGTGCCAGCAGCTTGGACAGCCGGTTCGAGCAGTTCTTC. Variable domain in full (rest from reference TRBV7-9 and TRBJ2-1): DTGVSQNPRHKITKRGQNVTFRCDPISEHNRLYWYRQTLGQGPEFLTYFQNEAQLEKSRLLSDRFSAERPKGSFSTLEIQRTEQGDSAMYLCASSLDSRFEQFFGPGTRLTVL.